One and the same sample provided the 4 T cell receptor beta chains below, sequenced in a study of metastatic and nonmetastatic thyroid tumors. TCRdb reprocessed the PCR reads via MiXCR. In the table there are 89,000 or so clones, around 7.8% of which are singletons. No treatment had been given to any patient before thyroid surgery. The sample consisted of blood. These receptors were taken from a female donor with papillary thyroid cancer or a benign thyroid nodule (not recorded which). Some clones in this sample may be carry-over from other donors' samples.

Remarks on this clone: This sample also contains other DNA sequences that code for the same CDR3. This sequence joins TRBV18 and TRBJ2-5; 9 nucleotides align to TRBD2. The CDR3 covers 14 residues. V was pared by 0 bases and J by 5 bases, with 1 base of the junction left unmatched. Germline CDR1 and CDR2: KGHSH and LQKENI. CDR3: CASSPPGLAETQYF. In nucleotides, the CDR3 is TGTGCCAGCTCACCACCGGGACTAGCTGAGACCCAGTACTTC.

This clone was detected many times. The V gene is TRBV2, the J gene TRBJ1-5; tentative D call: TRBD1 (5 bases). This CDR3 has 14 amino acids. With 2 bases removed from V and 7 bases from J, the gap between germline ends came to 12 bases. Germline loops: CDR1 SNHLY, CDR2 FYNNEI. The CDR3 bases are TGTGCCAGCAGTGAAATTGGGGGAGGGCAGCCCCAGCATTTT. Protein: CASSEIGGGQPQHF.

This clone was detected many times. Additional DNA sequences in this sample encode the identical CDR3. The chain has TRBV12-3 or TRBV12-4 and TRBJ2-7, with D hard to call. The CDR3 has 12 amino acids. Trimming took off 2 bases at V and 3 bases at J, with 5 bases between the two ends. As DNA, the CDR3 is TGTGCCAGCAGTTTAACTGGCTACGAGCAGTACTTC. This translates into CASSLTGYEQYF.

This clone appeared many times. The rearrangement uses TRBV6-2 or TRBV6-3 and TRBJ2-1; no reliable D call. The V and J ends lost 4 bases and 8 bases respectively, with 9 bases between them. The CDR3 covers 12 residues. Per the germline V gene, CDR1 is MNHEY and CDR2 is SVGEGT. The CDR3 DNA reads as TGTGCCAGCAGTTGGCTGATCTATGAGCAGTTCTTC. This codes for CASSWLIYEQFF.